At least ten counts were recorded for the clone carrying this T cell receptor (beta chain). This CDR3 contains 14 residues. Germline-derived CDR1 and CDR2 are MNHEY and SVGAGI. Trimming pared 7 bases from V and 7 bases from J, leaving 16 bases between. This sample is part of a study of shared clonotypes between healthy human individuals. Profiled with immunoSEQ multiplex PCR; TCRdb holds only in-frame clones, not every one. The table records about 680,000 clones, roughly 72% of them present only once. The TCR comes from a woman in her twenties or thirties in good health. Source material: memory CD4+ T cells sorted from blood. The subset is: CD45RA-negative fraction. This rearrangement joins TRBV6-5 to TRBJ2-2; D call uncertain. In DNA form, the CDR3 reads TGTGCCAGCAAAGTACGGCATCAGGTCGGGGAGCTGTTTTTT. Its translation: CASKVRHQVGELFF.